This T cell receptor beta chain emerged from a study of beta chain features in type 1 diabetes. Every isolated RNA sample was fully reverse transcribed, so sequencing captured expressed TCRB transcripts. Libraries were prepared by immunoSEQ multiplex PCR; TCRdb keeps only in-frame clonotypes and omits some of them. The data show just over 150,000 clones, around 10% seen once. This clone occurred a few times. The junction had 5 bases not matched to a gene; V was cut back by 4 bases and J by 4 bases. The CDR3 spans 15 residues. CDR1 and CDR2 from the germline V gene are MGHDK and SYGVNS. V and J are TRBV25-1 and TRBJ1-2; 11 bases match TRBD1. This clonotype was sampled from a man younger than 35 in good health. The sample taken for sequencing was central memory CD4+ T cells from blood. The CDR3 DNA sequence: TGTGCCAGCAGTGTACCCGGGACAGGGGGCTATGGCTACACCTTC. Translating gives CASSVPGTGGYGYTF.